The present T cell receptor (beta chain) was sequenced within a study of blood T cell repertoires in COVID-19. Study-wide context: T cells, B-cell-depleted T cells, or PBMCs supplied cDNA or gDNA.

Original data processing: By means of reference gene primer amplification, nucleated cell counts were estimated. Generated by immunoSEQ multiplex PCR, the TCRdb table keeps only in-frame clones and is missing some. V and J calls and clone size come straight from that table; D and trimming were deduced from the DNA. This sample has some 120,000 clones; roughly four fifths occur once, and the top ten carry 9.5% to 15%. The CDR3 contains 18 residues. V was pared by 0 bases and J by 4 bases, with 15 bases of the junction left unmatched. CDR1 and CDR2 from the germline V gene are SGHRS and YFSETQ. The sequencing input was peripheral blood. The rearrangement uses TRBV5-1 and TRBJ1-1, with 7 bases aligning to TRBD1. The receptor comes from a human donor in a cohort sampled during active COVID-19. The CDR3 DNA reads TGCGCCAGCAGCTTGGGGGGCGCGAACAGGGGCGCAGGCACTGAAGCTTTCTTT. This sequence encodes CASSLGGANRGAGTEAFF.